The entry that follows covers one T cell receptor (beta chain) sequence. The V gene lost 8 bases and the J gene lost 4 bases, with 12 bases spanning the gap. Germline V gene data show CDR1 as LNHDA and CDR2 as SQIVND (reference sequence). CDR3 length equals 13 residues. The entry originates in a study of T cells in Graves' hyperthyroidism and ophthalmopathy. Study information: Peripheral blood was obtained at initial diagnosis, preceding any treatment.

Authors of the study amplified TCR beta CDR3 regions from RNA transcripts. HTBI primers were the set used in a first-round RT-PCR of the TCR CDR3. TCRdb analysed the multiplex PCR reads with MiXCR anew, one entry per CDR3 protein. The data contain roughly 560,000 distinct CDR3 sequences, about 15% of them singletons. Sequencing was carried out using blood. The rearrangement links TRBV19 to TRBJ2-1, with a possible D match to TRBD1 (5 bases). The sequence came from a woman in her thirties or forties with Graves' ophthalmopathy. The CDR3 DNA reads TGTGCCAGTGCGGCAGGGAATTACAATGAGCAGTTCTTC. Amino acids: CASAAGNYNEQFF.